This TCR beta chain was found in a study of control samples from healthy donors and cancer patients. Generated by immunoSEQ multiplex PCR, the TCRdb table keeps only in-frame clones and is missing some. The sample comprises 60,000 to 85,000 clones, about 92% of which are singletons, and approximately 5.8% rests with the top ten. This clone was detected once. The CDR3 covers 16 residues. Germline loops: CDR1 MGHRA, CDR2 YSYEKL. J lost 5 bases, V lost 4 bases, and 8 bases had no gene match. This receptor was taken from a woman aged 55-70 years in good health. This sequence joins TRBV4-1 and TRBJ2-6, with TRBD1 identical over 7 bases. The sample was blood. The CDR3 is CASSPLQGRRANVLTF. Written as DNA, the CDR3 is TGCGCCAGCAGCCCCCTACAGGGGCGTAGGGCCAACGTCCTGACTTTC.